Listed below are T cell receptor beta chains from one sample, sequenced in a study of blood T cell repertoires in COVID-19. Repertoires were generated with immunoSEQ multiplex PCR, while TCRdb's copy carries only in-frame clones and drops some. The sample lists roughly 100,000 clones, almost 80% seen once, with 9.8% in the top ten. The specimen was peripheral blood. The receptors originated from a man in his fifties or sixties with active or convalescent COVID-19. Each CDR3 is given with its conserved first and last residue. D genes are given only for firm matches. A row's size may be missing; if present it is once, few, many or a size class.

CDR3nt,CDR3aa,abundance,d_gene,v_gene,j_gene
TGTGCCAGCTCAGGGCTCGGCTCTGGGGCCAACGTCCTGACTTTC,CASSGLGSGANVLTF,.,.,TRBV18,TRBJ2-6
TGCGCCAGCAGTCCCAACAGGGGAGGTGAGCAGTTCTTC,CASSPNRGGEQFF,.,.,TRBV10-1,TRBJ2-1
TGTGCCAGCAGTAGCGACAGGGCGAACACTGAAGCTTTCTTT,CASSSDRANTEAFF,.,TRBD1,TRBV7-9,TRBJ1-1
TGTGCCAGCAGCCCACAGGGGGCGTCCGGGGAGCTGTTTTTT,CASSPQGASGELFF,.,TRBD1,TRBV9,TRBJ2-2
TGTGCCAGCAGCTCAATGACTAGCGGGAGATACGTTGAGCAGTTCTTC,CASSSMTSGRYVEQFF,.,TRBD2,TRBV5-6,TRBJ2-1
TGTGCCAGCAGCGACAGGAACGCAGATACGCAGTATTTT,CASSDRNADTQYF,.,.,TRBV7-3,TRBJ2-3
TGCGCCAGCAGCAGGGACACCGGGACAGGGGGGTTGGAGACCCAGTACTTC,CASSRDTGTGGLETQYF,.,TRBD1,TRBV5-1,TRBJ2-5
TGTGCCAGCAGCGTAGACGGGGCGGGGCAGCCCCAGCATTTT,CASSVDGAGQPQHF,medium-sized,.,TRBV9,TRBJ1-5
TGTGCCAGCAGCGTAGGTGTGCGGGAGGGCCTAGATGAGCAGTTCTTC,CASSVGVREGLDEQFF,few,TRBD2,TRBV9,TRBJ2-1
TGTGCCAGAAGCTTGGGACAAACAGGGGGCGCTAACTATGGCTACACCTTC,CARSLGQTGGANYGYTF,.,TRBD1,TRBV5-3,TRBJ1-2
TGTGCCAGCTCCGGGACAGGGGGTAGCCAAGAGACCCAGTACTTC,CASSGTGGSQETQYF,.,TRBD1,TRBV7-2,TRBJ2-5
TGTGCCTGGAGGAGAGAGGGTGAGCAGTTCTTC,CAWRREGEQFF,.,.,TRBV30,TRBJ2-1
TGTGCCAGCAGCCGGGGGGATGAGCAGTTCTTC,CASSRGDEQFF,.,.,TRBV3-1/TRBV3-2,TRBJ2-1
TGCGCCAGCAGCTGGGGACTACCCGTGGATGAGCAGTTCTTC,CASSWGLPVDEQFF,.,TRBD2,TRBV5-1,TRBJ2-1
TGCGCCAGCAGCCAAGATCGAGGACAGGGGAATCAAAAACTGTTTTTT,CASSQDRGQGNQKLFF,.,TRBD1,TRBV4-1,TRBJ1-4
TGTGCCAGCAGTCCTCCCCGCAATCAGCCCCAGCATTTT,CASSPPRNQPQHF,.,.,TRBV6-5,TRBJ1-5
TGCGCCAGCAGCTTGGAGCCTAGCGGGTTTACCAGCTCCTACAATGAGCAGTTCTTC,CASSLEPSGFTSSYNEQFF,.,TRBD2,TRBV5-1,TRBJ2-1
TGTGCCAGCAGCAAACCCGGACTAGCGGGAGGGCCGGAAAACATTCAGTACTTC,CASSKPGLAGGPENIQYF,.,.,TRBV21-1,TRBJ2-4
TGTGCCAGCTCACATAGTCAGGGAAGAGAGACCCAGTACTTC,CASSHSQGRETQYF,.,.,TRBV18,TRBJ2-5
TGTGCCAGCAGCCAAGTTCGGGGGAGGCAAGAGACCCAGTACTTC,CASSQVRGRQETQYF,.,.,TRBV3-1/TRBV3-2,TRBJ2-5
TGCGCCAGCAGCCAAGATTTTCGACAGGGAGGCCAAGAGACCCAGTACTTC,CASSQDFRQGGQETQYF,.,.,TRBV4-3,TRBJ2-5
TGTGCCAGCAGTTTACGTCTTAGCGGAGCCAATGAGCAGTTCTTC,CASSLRLSGANEQFF,.,.,TRBV27,TRBJ2-1
TGCAGCGTTAACAGGGGCTACGAGCAGTACTTC,CSVNRGYEQYF,many,TRBD1,TRBV29-1,TRBJ2-7
TGTGCCAGCAGCTTGTGGGGGGGCCCCGGCGAGCAGTACTTC,CASSLWGGPGEQYF,once,.,TRBV7-2,TRBJ2-7
TGTGCCAGCAAGAAGCCGCTAGCGGACTCCTACAATGAGCAGTTCTTC,CASKKPLADSYNEQFF,.,TRBD2,TRBV28,TRBJ2-1
TGCGCCAGCAGTCGGGACAGGGGAAACACCGGGGAGCTGTTTTTT,CASSRDRGNTGELFF,.,TRBD1,TRBV10-1,TRBJ2-2
TGTGCCAGCAGTTTCATGGGGACACAGTTCTCTGGAAACACCATATATTTT,CASSFMGTQFSGNTIYF,.,.,TRBV28,TRBJ1-3
TGTGCCAGCAGATTTGAGGGGGGGGCGGACACTGAAGCTTTCTTT,CASRFEGGADTEAFF,.,.,TRBV11-2,TRBJ1-1
TGTGCCACCAGGGAGGGGCAGGTTGGGAATCAGCCCCAGCATTTT,CATREGQVGNQPQHF,.,.,TRBV24-1,TRBJ1-5
TGCAGCGCCGTGGGACAGCAAGAGACCCAGTACTTC,CSAVGQQETQYF,few,TRBD1,TRBV29-1,TRBJ2-5
TGTGCCAGCTCACCAAGGGGAGGCTATGGCTACACCTTC,CASSPRGGYGYTF,.,.,TRBV18,TRBJ1-2
TGTGCCAGCAGTTACTCGAGAGACAGGGCAGTTGGGGGCTACACCTTC,CASSYSRDRAVGGYTF,.,TRBD1,TRBV6-6,TRBJ1-2